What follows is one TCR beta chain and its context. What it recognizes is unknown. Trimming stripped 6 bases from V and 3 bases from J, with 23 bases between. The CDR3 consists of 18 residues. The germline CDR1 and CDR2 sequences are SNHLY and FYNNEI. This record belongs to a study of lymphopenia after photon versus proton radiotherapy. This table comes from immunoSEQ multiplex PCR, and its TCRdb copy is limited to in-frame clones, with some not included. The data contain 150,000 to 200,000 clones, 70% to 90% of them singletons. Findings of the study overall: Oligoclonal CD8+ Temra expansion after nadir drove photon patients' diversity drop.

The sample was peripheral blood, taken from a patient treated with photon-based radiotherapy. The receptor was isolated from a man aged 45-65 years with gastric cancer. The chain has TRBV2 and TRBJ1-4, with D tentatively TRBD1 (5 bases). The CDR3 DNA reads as TGTGCCAGCAGAAGGGGAATTACGGGCGACAGCTCTAATGAAAAACTGTTTTTT. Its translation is CASRRGITGDSSNEKLFF.